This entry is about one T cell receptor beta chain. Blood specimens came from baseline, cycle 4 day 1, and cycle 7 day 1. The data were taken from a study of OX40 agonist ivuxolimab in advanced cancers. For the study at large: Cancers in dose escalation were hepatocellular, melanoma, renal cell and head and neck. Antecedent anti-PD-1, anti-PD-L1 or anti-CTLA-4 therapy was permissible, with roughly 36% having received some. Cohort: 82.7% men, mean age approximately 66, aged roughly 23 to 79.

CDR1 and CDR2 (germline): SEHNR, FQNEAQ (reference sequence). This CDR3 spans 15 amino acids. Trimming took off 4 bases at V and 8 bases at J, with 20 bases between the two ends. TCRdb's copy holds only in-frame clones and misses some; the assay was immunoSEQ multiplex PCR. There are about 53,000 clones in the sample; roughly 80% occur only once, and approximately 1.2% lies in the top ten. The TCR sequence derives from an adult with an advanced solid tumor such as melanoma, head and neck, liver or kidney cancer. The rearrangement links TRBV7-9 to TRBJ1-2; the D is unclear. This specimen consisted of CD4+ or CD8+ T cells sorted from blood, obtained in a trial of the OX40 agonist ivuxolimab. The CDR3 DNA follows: TGTGCCAGCAGCTCAGAGGTGGTTGGCCTCTGGGGCTACACCTTC. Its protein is CASSSEVVGLWGYTF.